Here is one T cell receptor beta chain with its context. This specimen belongs to a study of blood T cell repertoires in COVID-19. Study-level information: Specimens from acute and convalescent COVID-19 originated in the United States, Italy and Spain. T cells, B-cell-depleted T cells, or PBMCs provided the cDNA or gDNA that served as material.

The CDR3 covers 13 residues. Germline CDR1 reads MGHDK; CDR2 reads SYGVNS. The V end lost 7 bases, the J end lost 2 bases, and 12 bases lay between the germline ends. Per the original data handling: Reference gene primer amplification gave estimated nucleated cell counts. Generated by immunoSEQ multiplex PCR, the TCRdb table keeps only in-frame clones and is missing some. Clone size and V and J calls were adopted from that table, with D and trimming inferred from the DNA. Found here are about 290,000 clones, 85% of them singletons; the top ten hold over 3.5%. The chain is built from TRBV25-1 and TRBJ2-7; a weak D match, TRBD1 (5 bases). The specimen sequenced was peripheral blood. This sequence originates from a woman aged 45-65 years with active or convalescent COVID-19. Here the CDR3 reads CASTAGMAYEQYF. The CDR3 DNA reads TGTGCCAGCACGGCAGGGATGGCCTACGAGCAGTACTTC.